The 17 T cell receptor beta chains below all came from one sample that was sequenced in a study of cytomegalovirus exposure and HLA in healthy donors (dated by TCRdb to the late 2010s). Library preparation employed the immunoSEQ multiplex PCR assay. TCRdb took this table from immuneACCESS and kept in-frame rearrangements with V and J called. Such tables lack part of the clones; where checked against another copy, unresolved V genes explain under half of the gap, and the rest is unexplained. This sample lists 150,000 to 200,000 clones; around four fifths were detected once. About 2% of the sample belongs to the ten largest clones. The sample was PBMCs. Receptors were obtained from a man aged 25-45 years in good health and CMV-seropositive.

A few counts support this clone. The chain links TRBV6-5 to TRBJ1-5; D is ambiguous. Between the trimmed V and J ends, which lost 8 bases and 5 bases, there was a span of 10 bases. Germline CDR1 and CDR2: MNHEY and SVGAGI. The CDR3 sequence is 12 residues long. The CDR3 reads CASGQLDQPQHF. CDR3 coding DNA: TGTGCCAGCGGGCAGTTGGATCAGCCCCAGCATTTT.

The chain joins TRBV6-5 to TRBJ2-6, with D perhaps TRBD2 (5 bases). Germline CDR1 and CDR2: MNHEY and SVGAGI. Trimming left V 5 bases short and J 1 base short, with 6 bases between. This CDR3 contains 14 residues. CDR3 amino acids: CASSEGSGANVLTF. The CDR3 bases are TGTGCCAGCAGTGAGGGTTCTGGGGCCAACGTCCTGACTTTC.

This clone was detected ten times or more. The gene calls are TRBV2 and TRBJ2-3; 9 positions match TRBD2. Germline lookup yields CDR1 SNHLY and CDR2 FYNNEI. V dropped 2 bases and J dropped 4; count of bases not matched to a gene: 4. The CDR3 length is 15 residues. The CDR3 DNA is TGTGCCAGCAGTGAACCGCGGGGGGGCCCAGATACGCAGTATTTT. It encodes CASSEPRGGPDTQYF.

The chain carries TRBV15 and TRBJ1-3, with a tentative D call TRBD1 (5 bases). Trimming removed 2 bases from V and 8 bases from J, with 19 bases in between. The CDR3 has 16 amino acids. In germline, CDR1 is LNHNV, CDR2 YYDKDF (reference sequence). The CDR3: CATSRMREGTGDTIYF. CDR3 DNA sequence: TGTGCCACCAGCAGAATGAGGGAAGGGACGGGGGACACCATATATTTT.

The gene calls are TRBV2 and TRBJ1-1; tentatively, D is TRBD1 (5 bases). V shed 6 bases and J shed 4 bases, with 15 bases lying between them. Germline values: CDR1 SNHLY, CDR2 FYNNEI. The CDR3 length is 14 residues. The CDR3 here is CASSRGEGLTEAFF. The CDR3, as DNA: TGTGCCAGCAGCCGGGGAGAGGGACTCACTGAAGCTTTCTTT.

CDR3 DNA: TGTGCCAGCAGTTATGATACTGCAAATTCACCCCTCCACTTT. This encodes CASSYDTANSPLHF. The chain combines TRBV6-5 with TRBJ1-6; D is uncertain. Germline V gene sequence: CDR1 MNHEY, CDR2 SVGAGI. V lost 3 bases to trimming and J lost 7 bases, with 10 bases between them. The CDR3 runs to 14 residues.

This chain uses TRBV5-1 with TRBJ2-3, with a weak D call TRBD2 (5 bases). The CDR3 loop spans 17 amino acids. The germline CDR1 and CDR2 sequences are SGHRS and YFSETQ. Deletions cut 4 bases from V and 0 bases from J, with 18 bases between. CDR3 sequence (DNA): TGCGCCAGCAGCCTTCTCCGGATAGCGACTAGCACAGATACGCAGTATTTT. Translating gives CASSLLRIATSTDTQYF.

J is TRBJ2-7 and V is TRBV5-4; D might be TRBD2 (5 bases). CDR1 and CDR2 (germline): SGHNT, YYREEE (reference sequence). CDR3 length equals 14 residues. V was pared by 2 bases and J by 3 bases, with 12 bases between. CDR3 sequence: CASSFYRGGYEQYF. CDR3 DNA: TGTGCCAGCAGCTTTTATCGAGGAGGCTACGAGCAGTACTTC. Full variable domain (outside the CDR3, taken from reference TRBV5-4 and TRBJ2-7): ETGVTQSPTHLIKTRGQQVTLRCSSQSGHNTVSWYQQALGQGPQFIFQYYREEENGRGNFPPRFSGLQFPNYSSELNVNALELDDSALYLCASSFYRGGYEQYFGPGTRLTVT.

The V call is TRBV6-5, the J call TRBJ1-2, with D uncertain. The CDR3 extends over 12 amino acids. Germline assignment: CDR1 MNHEY and CDR2 SVGAGI. V lost 5 bases and J lost 5, with 9 bases in between. The CDR3 sequence is CASSNQAYGYTF. In nucleotides, the CDR3 is TGTGCCAGCAGTAATCAGGCGTATGGCTACACCTTC.

The chain recombines TRBV5-5 with TRBJ2-5; tentatively, D is TRBD1 (6 bases). Germline V gene data show CDR1 as SGHKS and CDR2 as YYEKEE (reference sequence). The V and J ends lost 7 bases and 4 bases respectively, with 11 bases between them. CDR3 length equals 12 residues. CDR3 DNA sequence: TGTGCCAGCTCCCAGGGGAGAGAGACCCAGTACTTC. Translation gives CASSQGRETQYF.

The chain uses TRBV6-6 and TRBJ1-4; TRBD1 matches 8 bases. Germline V CDR1 and CDR2: MNHNY, SVGAGI (reference sequence). The CDR3 is 14 residues long. Trimming removed 7 bases from V and 2 bases from J; junction bases left unmatched: 3. The CDR3 loop reads CASNRDRTNEKLFF. Written as DNA, the CDR3 is TGTGCCAGCAACAGGGACAGGACTAATGAAAAACTGTTTTTT.

The V gene is TRBV6-5, the J gene TRBJ2-7, with a tentative D call TRBD1 (5 bases). The CDR3 is 15 amino acids. CDR1 is MNHEY, CDR2 SVGAGI, per germline. Trimming stripped 0 bases from V and 2 bases from J, with 11 bases between. CDR3 DNA sequence: TGTGCCAGCAGTTACTCAGGGGCTGGAACCTACGAGCAGTACTTC. Its translation is CASSYSGAGTYEQYF.

This sequence joins TRBV6-1 and TRBJ1-5, with D perhaps TRBD1 (5 bases). Trimming removed 1 base at V and 4 bases at J, with 11 bases between. The germline gives CDR1 MNHNS, CDR2 SASEGT. The CDR3 is 15 amino acids. The CDR3 nucleotides read TGTGCCAGCAGTGAAGTGGCGGGACGGAATCAGCCCCAGCATTTT. Protein sequence: CASSEVAGRNQPQHF.

The chain links TRBV4-3 to TRBJ2-7; 10 bases are a match to TRBD1. The CDR3 consists of 15 residues. With 3 bases clipped from V and 4 bases from J, the junction kept 6 bases outside the gene matches. Per the germline V gene, CDR1 is LGHNA and CDR2 is YSLEER. The CDR3 sequence is CASSHLRTGGYEQYF. The CDR3 coding sequence is TGCGCCAGCAGCCATCTAAGGACAGGGGGGTACGAGCAGTACTTC.

This rearrangement joins TRBV5-8 to TRBJ2-3; TRBD2 matches at 10 bases. Unmatched junction bases numbered 5, after V lost 0 bases and J lost 4 bases. From germline, CDR1 is SGHTS and CDR2 YDEGEE. CDR3 size: 16 residues. The CDR3 region is CASSLALAGASDTQYF. Written as DNA, the CDR3 is TGTGCCAGCAGCTTGGCCCTAGCGGGGGCGTCAGATACGCAGTATTTT.

This rearrangement joins TRBV28 to TRBJ2-2; possibly TRBD1 for D (5 bases). Trimming removed 3 bases at V and 7 bases at J, with 12 bases between. This CDR3 has 14 residues. The V gene's germline CDR1 is MDHEN and CDR2 SYDVKM. CDR3 region: CASSFLGASGELFF. For the CDR3, the DNA is TGTGCCAGCAGTTTTTTAGGGGCGAGCGGGGAGCTGTTTTTT. The full variable domain, in which reference TRBV28 and TRBJ2-2 provide the parts outside the CDR3, is DVKVTQSSRYLVKRTGEKVFLECVQDMDHENMFWYRQDPGLGLRLIYFSYDVKMKEKGDIPEGYSVSREKKERFSLILESASTNQTSMYLCASSFLGASGELFFGEGSRLTVL.

The V and J genes are TRBV19 and TRBJ1-1; D possibly corresponds to TRBD1 (5 bases). The germline V and J ends were trimmed by 3 bases and 0 bases, with 8 bases remaining between them. The CDR3 consists of 14 residues. CDR1 and CDR2 (germline): LNHDA, SQIVND (reference sequence). The CDR3 loop is CASSIWGVNTEAFF. The CDR3 DNA follows: TGTGCCAGTAGTATTTGGGGGGTGAACACTGAAGCTTTCTTT.